Only one count was recorded for the clone carrying this T cell receptor (beta chain). The same CDR3 can be traced to other DNA sequences in this sample. The study drew participants aged about 18 to 89 years from some 25 US areas. The sample belongs to a study of blood T cell repertoires in COVID-19. Study context: Acute-phase and convalescent COVID-19 samples originated in the United States, Italy and Spain.

Clones were sequenced by immunoSEQ multiplex PCR, and TCRdb holds only the in-frame ones, with some missing. In the table there are about 200,000 clones, roughly 91% of which are singletons. This clonotype was sampled from a woman in her twenties or thirties with acute COVID-19. Sequencing used PBMCs or T cells enriched from blood (not recorded which).

In DNA, the CDR3 is TGCGCCAGCAGCTTGGGACAGGGGGCTAACTATGGCTACACCTTC. Residues: CASSLGQGANYGYTF. The rearrangement joins TRBV5-1 to TRBJ1-2, with 9 bases lining up with TRBD1. Germline V gives CDR1 SGHRS, CDR2 YFSETQ. This CDR3 is built from 15 residues. The junction had 0 bases not matched to a gene; V was cut back by 0 bases and J by 0 bases.